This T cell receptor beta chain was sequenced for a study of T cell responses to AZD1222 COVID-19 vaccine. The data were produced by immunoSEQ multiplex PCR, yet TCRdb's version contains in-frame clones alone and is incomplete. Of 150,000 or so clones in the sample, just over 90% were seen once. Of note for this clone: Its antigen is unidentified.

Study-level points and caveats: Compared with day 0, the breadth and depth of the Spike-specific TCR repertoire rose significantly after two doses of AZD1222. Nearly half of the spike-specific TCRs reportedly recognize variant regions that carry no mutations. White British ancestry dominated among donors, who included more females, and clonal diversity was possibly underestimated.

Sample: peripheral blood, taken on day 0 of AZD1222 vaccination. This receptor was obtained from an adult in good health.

In DNA, the CDR3 is TGTGCCAGCTCACCTACGACAGCCCGGCCCCACGCTAACTATGGCTACACCTTC. Translating it yields CASSPTTARPHANYGYTF. The chain employs TRBV18 and TRBJ1-2, with D possibly TRBD1 on 5 matching bases. Per the germline V gene, CDR1 is KGHSH and CDR2 is LQKENI. V was cut by 3 bases and J by 0 bases, with 20 bases left in between. This CDR3 has 18 residues.